The present TCR beta chain was sequenced within a study of neoadjuvant anti-PD-1 for oral cavity cancer. Blood libraries mostly used approximately 0.5 ug genomic DNA, six replicates each. Some clones are missing from TCRdb's copy, which holds only in-frame ones; the method was immunoSEQ multiplex PCR. Among about 15,000 clones listed, approximately 70% were seen once. The CDR3 consists of 14 residues. Per the germline V gene, CDR1 is MGHRA and CDR2 is YSYEKL. Trimming took 1 base from V and 10 from J, leaving 16 bases between them. This clone is a singleton in its sample. The material was PBMCs, obtained before nivolumab (anti-PD-1) treatment. The source of this sequence is a person aged 35-79 years with oral cavity squamous cell carcinoma. This chain uses TRBV4-1 with TRBJ1-1; D possibly corresponds to TRBD1 (6 bases). CDR3 loop: CASSQGKGGDGAFF. CDR3 coding DNA: TGCGCCAGCAGCCAAGGGAAGGGGGGCGACGGAGCTTTCTTT.